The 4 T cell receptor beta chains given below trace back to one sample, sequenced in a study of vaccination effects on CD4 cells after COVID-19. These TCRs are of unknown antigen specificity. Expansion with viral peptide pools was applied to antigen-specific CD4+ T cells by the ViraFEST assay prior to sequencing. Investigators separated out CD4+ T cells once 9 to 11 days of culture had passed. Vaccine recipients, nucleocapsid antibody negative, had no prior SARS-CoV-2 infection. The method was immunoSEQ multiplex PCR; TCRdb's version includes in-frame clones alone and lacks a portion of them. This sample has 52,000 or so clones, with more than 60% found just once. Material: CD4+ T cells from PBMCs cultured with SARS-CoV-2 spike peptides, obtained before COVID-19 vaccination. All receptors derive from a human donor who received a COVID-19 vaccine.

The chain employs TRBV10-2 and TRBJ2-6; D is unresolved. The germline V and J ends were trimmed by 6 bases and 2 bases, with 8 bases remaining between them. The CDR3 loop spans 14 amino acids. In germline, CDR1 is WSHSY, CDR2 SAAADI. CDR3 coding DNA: TGCGCCAGCAGCAGTTACGCTGGGGCCAACGTCCTGACTTTC. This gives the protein CASSSYAGANVLTF.

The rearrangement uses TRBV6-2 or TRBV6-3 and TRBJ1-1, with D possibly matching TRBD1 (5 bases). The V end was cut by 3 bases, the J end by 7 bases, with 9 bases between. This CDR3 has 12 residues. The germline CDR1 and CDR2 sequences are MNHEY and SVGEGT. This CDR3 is CASSYGRVEAFF. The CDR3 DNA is TGTGCCAGCAGTTATGGCAGGGTTGAAGCTTTCTTT.

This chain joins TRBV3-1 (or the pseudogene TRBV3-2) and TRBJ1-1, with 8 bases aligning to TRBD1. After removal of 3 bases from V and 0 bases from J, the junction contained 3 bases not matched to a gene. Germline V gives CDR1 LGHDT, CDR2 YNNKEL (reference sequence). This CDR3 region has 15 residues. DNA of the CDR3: TGTGCCAGCAGCCAGCGGACAGGGTTGAACACTGAAGCTTTCTTT. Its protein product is CASSQRTGLNTEAFF.

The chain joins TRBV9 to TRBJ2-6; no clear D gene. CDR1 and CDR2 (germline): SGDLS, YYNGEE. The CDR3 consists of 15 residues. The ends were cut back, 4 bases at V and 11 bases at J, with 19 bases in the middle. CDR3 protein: CASSSDGQRFDVLTF. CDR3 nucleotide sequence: TGTGCCAGCAGCTCAGACGGGCAGCGATTTGACGTCCTGACTTTC.